The rows below give T cell receptor beta chains drawn from one sample of a study of T cell responses to AZD1222 COVID-19 vaccine. Data came from immunoSEQ multiplex PCR; TCRdb stores just in-frame clones and leaves some out. The sample lists around 160,000 clones; roughly 90% were seen once. Specimen: peripheral blood, collected on day 0 of AZD1222 vaccination. The receptor set was obtained from an adult in good health. Both conserved end residues are part of each CDR3. A D gene is named only where the DNA matches it firmly. Some rows mark clone size as missing; the rest say once, few, many or name a class of expanded clone.

V: TRBV28; size: -; D: -; J: TRBJ2-7; CDR3: CASSLGPGLDEQYF; DNA: TGTGCCAGCAGTTTAGGTCCCGGGCTAGACGAGCAGTACTTC
V: TRBV19; size: -; D: -; J: TRBJ2-7; CDR3: CASSVSGRPGEQYF; DNA: TGTGCCAGTAGTGTCTCGGGGCGCCCCGGCGAGCAGTACTTC
V: TRBV7-8; size: -; D: TRBD2; J: TRBJ2-7; CDR3: CASSLGASGGYEQYF; DNA: TGTGCCAGCAGCTTAGGGGCTAGCGGGGGGTACGAGCAGTACTTC
V: TRBV5-1; size: -; D: -; J: TRBJ1-1; CDR3: CASSPTLNTEAFF; DNA: TGCGCCAGCAGCCCCACCTTGAACACTGAAGCTTTCTTT
V: TRBV6-2/TRBV6-3; size: -; D: -; J: TRBJ1-2; CDR3: CASSYSRHDYGYTF; DNA: TGTGCCAGCAGTTACTCGAGACATGACTATGGCTACACCTTC
V: TRBV9; size: -; D: -; J: TRBJ2-5; CDR3: CASSPEGAGRETQYF; DNA: TGTGCCAGCAGCCCGGAGGGGGCTGGGAGAGAGACCCAGTACTTC
V: TRBV29-1; size: once; D: TRBD1; J: TRBJ1-2; CDR3: CSGTLGQAYGYTF; DNA: TGCAGCGGGACCCTTGGACAGGCCTATGGCTACACCTTC
V: TRBV28; size: -; D: -; J: TRBJ2-7; CDR3: CASSLLIGSSYEQYF; DNA: TGTGCCAGCAGTTTATTAATCGGGAGCTCCTACGAGCAGTACTTC
V: TRBV4-2; size: -; D: TRBD1; J: TRBJ1-2; CDR3: CASSQDLRTGDGYTF; DNA: TGTGCCAGCAGCCAAGATCTCAGGACAGGGGATGGCTACACCTTC
V: TRBV4-3; size: -; D: -; J: TRBJ1-2; CDR3: CASSQDRAGDGYTF; DNA: TGCGCCAGCAGCCAAGATCGGGCAGGGGATGGCTACACCTTC
V: TRBV2; size: -; D: -; J: TRBJ2-6; CDR3: CASNGDSGANVLTF; DNA: TGTGCCAGCAACGGGGACTCTGGGGCCAACGTCCTGACTTTC
V: TRBV27; size: few; D: TRBD1; J: TRBJ2-1; CDR3: CASSTRRDRGDNEQFF; DNA: TGTGCCAGCAGCACGCGGCGAGACAGGGGTGATAATGAGCAGTTCTTC
V: TRBV6-2/TRBV6-3; size: -; D: TRBD2; J: TRBJ2-3; CDR3: CASSYQLAGRFADTQYF; DNA: TGTGCCAGCAGTTATCAGCTAGCGGGAAGGTTCGCAGATACGCAGTATTTT
V: TRBV6-2/TRBV6-3; size: once; D: -; J: TRBJ2-7; CDR3: CASSPPPGMPYEQYF; DNA: TGTGCCAGCAGCCCACCTCCGGGGATGCCCTACGAGCAGTACTTC
V: TRBV7-2; size: -; D: -; J: TRBJ2-7; CDR3: CASSRGGAYEQYF; DNA: TGTGCCAGCAGCAGAGGGGGGGCCTACGAGCAGTACTTC
V: TRBV7-6; size: -; D: -; J: TRBJ1-5; CDR3: CASSPDDSNQPQHF; DNA: TGTGCCAGCAGTCCGGACGATAGCAATCAGCCCCAGCATTTT